This passage covers 20 T cell receptor beta chains from one sample sequenced in a study of read filtering for tumor transcriptome and immune sequencing (dated by TCRdb to the early 2020s). TCRdb shows the sequencer as Illumina HiSeq 4000. Starting from about 400 ng RNA, TCR libraries were constructed with the Immunoverse kit using molecular barcoded adaptors that cover the alpha/delta and beta/gamma chains. The public reads were reprocessed in TCRdb via fastp at Q25 and MiXCR, keeping in-frame beta chains. Entries are consolidated by CDR3 protein sequence, retaining the most common genes and DNA. The sample table shows around 130,000 distinct CDR3 sequences, and about 13% are seen once. More than 6.5% of the sample lies in the top ten. What was sequenced was a population of CD138-negative cells sorted from bone marrow. The cell subset or site tag for this specimen amounts to: bone marrow mononuclear cells depleted of CD138+ plasma/myeloma cells by negative magnetic selection. These receptors were collected from a donor aged 40 or older with multiple myeloma.

This clonotype was picked up many times. The CDR3 loop is CASSSTLRTSTTDTQYF. Here the CDR3 DNA reads TGTGCCAGCAGCTCAACCCTCCGGACTAGCACCACAGATACGCAGTATTTT. The chain recombines TRBV7-2 with TRBJ2-3, with 8 bases matching TRBD2. With V trimmed by 4 bases and J by 2 bases, 11 bases remained unmatched. The CDR3 is made up of 17 amino acids. In germline, CDR1 is SGHTA, CDR2 FQGNSA.

This clonotype was detected many times. This sequence joins TRBV9 and TRBJ2-1; 7 nucleotides align to TRBD2. This CDR3 has 16 residues. The ends lost 0 bases at V and 4 bases at J; junction bases unmatched: 7. Germline V lookup: CDR1 SGDLS, CDR2 YYNGEE. Here the CDR3 reads CASSVESSGIYNEQFF. The CDR3 DNA reads TGTGCCAGCAGCGTAGAATCCAGCGGGATATACAATGAGCAGTTCTTC.

This clonotype was picked up many times. This chain uses TRBV4-2 with TRBJ2-2, with no clear D. Germline CDR1 reads LGHNA; CDR2 reads YNFKEQ. V was clipped by 0 bases and J by 6 bases, with 5 bases between them. This CDR3 is 13 amino acids long. In nucleotides, the CDR3 is TGTGCCAGCAGCCAAGAAGCTGCCGGGGAGCTGTTTTTT. Translated: CASSQEAAGELFF.

This clonotype was seen at least ten times. This sequence joins TRBV29-1 and TRBJ2-3; 8 bases match TRBD2. V lost 7 bases, J lost 5 bases, and 11 bases stayed unmatched. CDR3 length: 14 amino acids. Germline CDR1 is SQVTM and CDR2 is ANQGSEA. The CDR3 sequence: CSAPPAGVGDTQYF. The CDR3 bases are TGCAGCGCTCCCCCAGCGGGAGTCGGAGATACGCAGTATTTT.

V usage is TRBV11-1 and J usage is TRBJ2-1; D possibly corresponds to TRBD1 (6 bases). In germline, CDR1 is SGHAT, CDR2 FQDESV (reference sequence). The CDR3 length is 14 residues. V was clipped by 1 base and J by 5 bases, with 9 bases between them. CDR3 sequence reads: CASSLGTDNNEQFF. The CDR3 nucleotides are TGTGCCAGCAGCTTAGGGACAGATAACAATGAGCAGTTCTTC. Complete variable domain (other parts from reference TRBV11-1 and TRBJ2-1): EAEVAQSPRYKITEKSQAVAFWCDPISGHATLYWYRQILGQGPELLVQFQDESVVDDSQLPKDRFSAERLKGVDSTLKIQPAELGDSAMYLCASSLGTDNNEQFFGPGTRLTVL.

This CDR3 is CATSAGAYNEQFF. CDR3 DNA: TGCGCCACTTCAGCCGGGGCCTACAATGAGCAGTTCTTC. The rearrangement joins TRBV29-1 to TRBJ2-1; D is perhaps TRBD2 (5 bases). CDR1 and CDR2 (germline): SQVTM, ANQGSEA. CDR3 size: 13 residues.

This clonotype has ten or more counts. The CDR3 bases are TGTGCCAGCAGCTTAGATCAACTAGCGGCGAACACCGGGGAGCTGTTTTTT. Its translation is CASSLDQLAANTGELFF. The V and J genes are TRBV7-2 and TRBJ2-2, with 8 bases fitting TRBD2. Per germline, CDR1 SGHTA and CDR2 FQGNSA. The J segment lost 0 bases and the V segment lost 1 base, leaving 4 bases of the junction unmatched. CDR3 length equals 17 residues.

This clonotype has a count of ten or more. V and J are TRBV6-1 and TRBJ2-1, with D perhaps matching TRBD2 (5 bases). V lost 6 bases and J 2 bases, leaving 17 bases between the germline ends. Germline CDR1 reads MNHNS; CDR2 reads SASEGT. The CDR3 covers 16 residues. CDR3 residues: CASSVGEDLAYNEQFF. DNA of the CDR3: TGTGCCAGCAGCGTGGGAGAGGACCTGGCCTACAATGAGCAGTTCTTC.

The sample holds many counts of this clonotype. DNA of the CDR3: TGTGCCAGCAGCTTACGGAGACTAGTGTCAGATACGCAGTATTTT. It encodes CASSLRRLVSDTQYF. This chain uses TRBV7-9 with TRBJ2-3, with D perhaps matching TRBD2 (6 bases). V shed 2 bases and J shed 4 bases, with 13 bases lying between them. The germline gives CDR1 SEHNR, CDR2 FQNEAQ (reference sequence). The CDR3 loop spans 15 amino acids.

Ten or more counts support this clonotype. CDR3 DNA: TGCAGTGCTCCCGGGGCAGACCAAGAGACCCAGTACTTC. Protein product: CSAPGADQETQYF. V and J are TRBV20-1 and TRBJ2-5; D tentatively fits TRBD1 or TRBD2 (5 bases each). This CDR3 is built from 13 residues. Per the germline V gene, CDR1 is DFQATT and CDR2 is SNEGSKA (reference sequence). Trimming cost V 5 bases and J 0 bases, with 10 bases left between them.

The table lists this clonotype with many counts. J is TRBJ2-1 and V is TRBV24-1; TRBD1 might be the D (6 bases). Between the trimmed V and J ends, which lost 4 bases and 0 bases, there was a span of 12 bases. The germline gives CDR1 KGHDR, CDR2 SFDVKD. This CDR3 has 16 residues. The DNA for the CDR3 is TGTGCCACCAGTGAACCCACAGGGTACTCCTACAATGAGCAGTTCTTC. Translating gives CATSEPTGYSYNEQFF.

The table lists this clonotype with many counts. CDR3 DNA: TGTGCCAGTAGTCATAATGAAAAACTGTTTTTT. Translating gives CASSHNEKLFF. The chain carries TRBV19 and TRBJ1-4; D gene unclear. This CDR3 comprises 11 residues. Trimming pared 5 bases from V and 4 bases from J, leaving 2 bases between. From germline, CDR1 is LNHDA and CDR2 SQIVND (reference sequence).

This clonotype was counted many times. The chain recombines TRBV9 with TRBJ1-1; a weak D match, TRBD1 (6 bases). This CDR3 region has 14 residues. V was pared by 4 bases and J by 4 bases, with 14 bases between. Germline lookup yields CDR1 SGDLS and CDR2 YYNGEE. The CDR3 sequence: CASSPGLGATEAFF. The CDR3 DNA reads TGTGCCAGCAGCCCGGGTCTGGGGGCCACTGAAGCTTTCTTT.

This chain links TRBV6-2 or TRBV6-3 with TRBJ1-3, with D tentatively TRBD1 (5 bases). In germline, CDR1 is MNHEY, CDR2 SVGEGT. CDR3 length: 14 amino acids. V was pared by 7 bases and J by 2 bases, with 12 bases between. CDR3 coding DNA: TGTGCCAGCATTCGCGGGGCGACTGGAAACACCATATATTTT. Its protein product is CASIRGATGNTIYF.

Many counts were recorded for this clonotype. V and J are TRBV7-2 and TRBJ1-1; D remains ambiguous. V was clipped by 4 bases and J by 0 bases, with 15 bases between them. The CDR3 is 16 amino acids. The germline gives CDR1 SGHTA, CDR2 FQGNSA. For the CDR3, the DNA is TGTGCCAGCAGCTACTCCGTCCAAGGCATGAACACTGAAGCTTTCTTT. This encodes CASSYSVQGMNTEAFF. Using reference TRBV7-2 and TRBJ1-1 for the parts outside the CDR3, the full variable domain is GAGVSQSPSNKVTEKGKDVELRCDPISGHTALYWYRQSLGQGLEFLIYFQGNSAPDKSGLPSDRFSAERTGGSVSTLTIQRTQQEDSAVYLCASSYSVQGMNTEAFFGQGTRLTVV.

In the case of this clonotype: Compared with germline, one end of the junction differs, possibly owing to a read error. This chain connects TRBV12-3 or TRBV12-4 to TRBJ2-2, with D perhaps given as TRBD1 or TRBD2 (5 bases each). This CDR3 region has 16 residues. CDR3 sequence: CASSPTRSADTGELFF. Here the CDR3 DNA reads TGTGCCAGCAGCCCGACACGGTCTGCGGACACCGGGGAGCTGTTCTTT.

This clonotype has a count of ten or more. The chain is built from TRBV14 and TRBJ1-1, with a tentative D call TRBD1 (5 bases). This CDR3 is built from 14 residues. Germline loops: CDR1 SGHDN, CDR2 FVKESK. V was pared by 1 base and J by 5 bases, with 11 bases between. The CDR3 sequence: CASSQVGAETEAFF. Written as DNA, the CDR3 is TGTGCCAGCAGCCAAGTTGGGGCGGAGACTGAAGCTTTCTTT.

The chain combines TRBV19 with TRBJ2-2; D unresolved. V lost 1 base and J 2 bases, leaving 8 bases between the germline ends. This CDR3 comprises 15 residues. In germline, CDR1 is LNHDA, CDR2 SQIVND (reference sequence). This CDR3 reads CASSIGGINTGELFF. CDR3 nucleotide sequence: TGTGCCAGTAGTATAGGGGGAATCAACACCGGGGAGCTGTTTTTT. Filled out from reference TRBV19 and TRBJ2-2, the complete variable domain reads DGGITQSPKYLFRKEGQNVTLSCEQNLNHDAMYWYRQDPGQGLRLIYYSQIVNDFQKGDIAEGYSVSREKKESFPLTVTSAQKNPTAFYLCASSIGGINTGELFFGEGSRLTVL.

This clonotype was found many times. The J gene is TRBJ2-7, the V gene TRBV29-1, with D unresolved. The germline gives CDR1 SQVTM, CDR2 ANQGSEA. The V and J ends lost 7 bases and 7 bases respectively, with 14 bases between them. This CDR3 region has 11 residues. CDR3 sequence (DNA): TGCAGCGCATTGGGCGCCTTAGAGCAGTACTTC. Translation: CSALGALEQYF.

This clonotype was seen repeatedly, ten times or more. The chain joins TRBV7-8 to TRBJ1-1; a possible D gene is TRBD1 (5 bases). CDR3 length: 14 amino acids. V gave up 0 bases and J gave up 5 bases, with 10 bases separating them. Germline values: CDR1 SGHVS, CDR2 FQNEAQ. CDR3 in DNA: TGTGCCAGCAGCTTAGCGACGAGGGGTACTGAAGCTTTCTTT. Translating it yields CASSLATRGTEAFF.